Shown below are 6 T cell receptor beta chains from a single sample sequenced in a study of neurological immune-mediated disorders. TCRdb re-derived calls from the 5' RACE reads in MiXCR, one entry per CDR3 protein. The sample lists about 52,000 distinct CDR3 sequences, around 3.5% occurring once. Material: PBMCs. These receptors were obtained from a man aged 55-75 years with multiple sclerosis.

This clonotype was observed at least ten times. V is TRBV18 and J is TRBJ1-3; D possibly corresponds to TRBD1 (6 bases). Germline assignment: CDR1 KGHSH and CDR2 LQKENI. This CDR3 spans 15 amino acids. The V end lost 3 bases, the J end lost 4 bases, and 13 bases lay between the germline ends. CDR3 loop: CASSPQGTPGNTIYF. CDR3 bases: TGTGCCAGCTCACCGCAGGGGACGCCGGGAAACACCATATATTTT.

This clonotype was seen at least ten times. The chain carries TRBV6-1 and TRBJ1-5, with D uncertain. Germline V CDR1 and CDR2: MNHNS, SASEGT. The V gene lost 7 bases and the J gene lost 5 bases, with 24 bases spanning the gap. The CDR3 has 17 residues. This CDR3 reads CASTKDPQWGLDQPQHF. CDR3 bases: TGTGCCAGCACTAAAGATCCCCAATGGGGTCTAGATCAGCCCCAGCATTTT.

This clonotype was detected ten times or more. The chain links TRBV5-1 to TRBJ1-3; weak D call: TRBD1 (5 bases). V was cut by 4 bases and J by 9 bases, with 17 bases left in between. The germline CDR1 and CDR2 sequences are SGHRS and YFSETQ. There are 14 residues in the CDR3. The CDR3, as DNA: TGCGCCAGCAGCGCCCCCGGGACGTCAACCACCATATATTTT. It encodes CASSAPGTSTTIYF.

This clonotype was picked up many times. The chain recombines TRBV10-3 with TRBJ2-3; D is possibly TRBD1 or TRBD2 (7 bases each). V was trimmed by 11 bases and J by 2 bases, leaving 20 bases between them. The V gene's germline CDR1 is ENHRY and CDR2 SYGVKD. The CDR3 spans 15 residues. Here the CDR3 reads CASKGASGPTDTQYF. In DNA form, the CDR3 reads TGTGCCTCCAAGGGGGCTAGCGGACCCACAGATACGCAGTATTTT.

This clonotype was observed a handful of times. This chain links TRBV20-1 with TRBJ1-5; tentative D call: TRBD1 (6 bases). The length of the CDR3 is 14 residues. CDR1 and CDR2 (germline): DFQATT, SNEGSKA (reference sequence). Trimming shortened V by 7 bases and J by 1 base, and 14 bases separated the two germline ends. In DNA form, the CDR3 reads TGCAGTGTGGCAGGGGAGACAAGCAATCAGCCCCAGCATTTT. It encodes CSVAGETSNQPQHF.

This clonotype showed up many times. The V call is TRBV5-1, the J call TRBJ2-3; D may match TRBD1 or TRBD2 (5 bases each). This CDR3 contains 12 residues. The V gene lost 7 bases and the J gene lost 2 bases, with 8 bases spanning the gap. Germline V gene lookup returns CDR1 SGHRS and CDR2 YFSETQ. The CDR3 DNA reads TGCGCCAGCGGGGGACCCACAGATACGCAGTATTTT. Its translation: CASGGPTDTQYF.